These T cell receptor beta chains were read from a single sample in a study of neurological immune-mediated disorders. Each CDR3 protein gets one entry after TCRdb re-called the 5' RACE reads with MiXCR. The table includes over 35,000 distinct CDR3 sequences, around 4.3% detected once. Source material: PBMCs. These receptor sequences come from a woman aged 55 to 70 with multiple sclerosis. The CDR3 runs from the conserved cysteine through the conserved F or W. D genes are given only for firm matches. A clone size is listed for some rows: how often the clone was seen (once, few, many), or a class if it is expanded.

clone size	J gene	V gene	D gene	CDR3 protein	CDR3 DNA
few	TRBJ2-7	TRBV12-3/TRBV12-4	-	CASSIRNEQYF	TGTGCCAGCAGTATAAGAAACGAGCAGTACTTC
-	TRBJ1-3	TRBV9	-	CASSALSGRSGNTIYF	TGTGCCAGCAGCGCCCTATCAGGGCGCTCTGGAAACACCATATATTTT
many	TRBJ2-5	TRBV7-9	-	CASSLYLNQETQYF	TGTGCCAGCAGCTTGTACCTCAACCAAGAGACCCAGTACTTC
-	TRBJ2-3	TRBV24-1	-	CATSDPTGLTDTQYF	TGTGCCACCAGTGATCCCACGGGGCTCACAGATACGCAGTATTTT
few	TRBJ1-6	TRBV7-2	-	CASSQQGVDNSPLHF	TGTGCCAGCAGCCAACAGGGAGTTGATAATTCACCCCTCCACTTT
medium-sized	TRBJ1-2	TRBV5-5	-	CASSGGTGYGYTF	TGTGCCAGCAGCGGAGGGACGGGCTATGGCTACACCTTC
many	TRBJ1-1	TRBV29-1	-	CSGSRGRNTEAFF	TGCTCGGGTTCGCGGGGAAGGAACACTGAAGCTTTCTTT
-	TRBJ2-1	TRBV5-1	-	CASSLAITSLGVNEQFF	TGCGCCAGCAGCTTGGCAATTACTAGTCTTGGGGTGAATGAGCAGTTCTTC
many	TRBJ2-5	TRBV20-1	TRBD1	CSARGTAEGETQYF	TGCAGTGCTAGGGGGACAGCCGAGGGGGAGACCCAGTACTTC
-	TRBJ2-2	TRBV7-2	-	CASSSLASGELFF	TGTGCCAGCAGCTCCCTGGCGTCCGGGGAGCTGTTTTTT
many	TRBJ2-3	TRBV7-9	-	CASSFGDDTDTQYF	TGTGCCAGCAGCTTCGGGGATGACACAGATACGCAGTATTTT
many	TRBJ2-5	TRBV4-1	-	CASSQGQTQGETQYF	TGCGCCAGCAGCCAAGGACAGACCCAAGGGGAGACCCAGTACTTC
many	TRBJ1-3	TRBV10-3	-	CAAAAGNTIYF	TGTGCTGCGGCTGCTGGAAACACCATATATTTT
few	TRBJ1-4	TRBV4-1	-	CASSQDPGKNEKLFF	TGCGCCAGCAGCCAAGACCCCGGAAAGAATGAAAAACTGTTTTTT
-	TRBJ2-3	TRBV7-2	TRBD2	CASSLARTSGLDTQYF	TGTGCCAGCAGCTTAGCGAGGACTAGCGGGTTAGATACGCAGTATTTT
many	TRBJ2-1	TRBV12-3/TRBV12-4	-	CASTTVGAYNEQFF	TGTGCCAGCACCACTGTCGGAGCCTACAATGAGCAGTTCTTC
-	TRBJ2-7	TRBV7-3	-	CASSLMAGDYEQYF	TGTGCCAGCAGCTTAATGGCCGGGGATTACGAGCAGTACTTC
-	TRBJ2-2	TRBV3-1	TRBD2	CASSPQRLAGGTGELFF	TGTGCCAGCAGCCCTCAGCGACTAGCGGGAGGCACCGGGGAGCTGTTTTTT
many	TRBJ2-1	TRBV3-1	-	CASSRPTCSSYNEQFF	TGTGCCAGCAGCCGGCCGACTTGTAGCTCCTACAATGAGCAGTTCTTC
many	TRBJ1-1	TRBV10-1	-	CASSESQGRAFF	TGCGCCAGCAGTGAGTCGCAGGGGCGAGCTTTCTTT
-	TRBJ2-7	TRBV7-9	-	CASSPDTFNKQYF	TGTGCCAGCAGCCCCGACACATTCAACAAGCAGTACTTC
few	TRBJ2-7	TRBV20-1	TRBD1	CSARDGTGDHEQYF	TGCAGTGCTCGAGACGGGACAGGGGACCACGAGCAGTACTTC
-	TRBJ1-1	TRBV20-1	-	CSGAAGETEAFF	TGCAGTGGGGCCGCAGGAGAGACTGAAGCTTTCTTT
many	TRBJ1-1	TRBV20-1	TRBD1	CSATPTGENTEAFF	TGCAGTGCTACCCCAACAGGGGAGAACACTGAAGCTTTCTTT
many	TRBJ1-1	TRBV20-1	-	CSAPDSGALGAFF	TGCAGTGCCCCTGACAGTGGGGCCCTGGGAGCTTTCTTT
many	TRBJ2-7	TRBV7-2	-	CASSPRALPYEQYF	TGTGCCAGCAGCCCCAGGGCTCTTCCCTACGAGCAGTACTTC
many	TRBJ2-2	TRBV20-1	TRBD2	CSARGLAGNTGELFF	TGCAGTGCTAGAGGACTAGCGGGGAACACCGGGGAGCTGTTTTTT
many	TRBJ2-1	TRBV5-6	TRBD1	CASSLDRGRNEQFF	TGTGCCAGCAGCTTGGACAGGGGGCGCAATGAGCAGTTCTTC
many	TRBJ1-5	TRBV20-1	-	CSVRQTGDQPQHF	TGCAGTGTCAGACAGACGGGGGATCAGCCCCAGCATTTT
few	TRBJ2-1	TRBV7-3	TRBD1	CASSSGGRNEQFF	TGTGCCAGCAGCTCAGGGGGACGCAATGAGCAGTTCTTC
few	TRBJ1-1	TRBV11-3	-	CASSSSDMNTEAFF	TGTGCCAGCAGCTCTTCCGACATGAACACTGAAGCTTTCTTT
many	TRBJ1-5	TRBV10-3	-	CATGTDLNQPQHF	TGTGCCACCGGGACGGATCTAAATCAGCCCCAGCATTTT
few	TRBJ2-3	TRBV20-1	-	CSARYPRGGADTQYF	TGCAGTGCTAGATACCCCCGCGGAGGGGCAGATACGCAGTATTTT
many	TRBJ1-2	TRBV20-1	-	CSARDGSSGGRFYGYTF	TGCAGTGCTAGAGATGGCTCTTCTGGGGGGCGCTTCTATGGCTACACCTTC
few	TRBJ1-1	TRBV12-3/TRBV12-4	-	CASSLNRHGTEAFF	TGTGCCAGCAGCCTCAACAGGCATGGCACTGAAGCTTTCTTT
-	TRBJ2-3	TRBV20-1	-	CGARDRATDTQYF	TGCGGTGCTAGAGATCGGGCCACAGATACGCAGTATTTT
many	TRBJ1-4	TRBV6-5	-	CASSYSSRGNEKLFF	TGTGCCAGCAGTTACTCAAGTAGGGGGAATGAAAAACTGTTTTTT
many	TRBJ2-7	TRBV4-1	TRBD1	CASSQGWGTGTNEQYF	TGCGCCAGCAGCCAGGGGTGGGGGACAGGGACTAACGAGCAGTACTTC
many	TRBJ1-1	TRBV28	-	CASRNPGQINTEAFF	TGTGCCAGCAGGAACCCCGGACAGATCAACACTGAAGCTTTCTTT
many	TRBJ2-1	TRBV7-2	TRBD1	CASSPVGTGNHNEQFF	TGTGCCAGCAGCCCGGTAGGGACAGGCAATCACAATGAGCAGTTCTTC